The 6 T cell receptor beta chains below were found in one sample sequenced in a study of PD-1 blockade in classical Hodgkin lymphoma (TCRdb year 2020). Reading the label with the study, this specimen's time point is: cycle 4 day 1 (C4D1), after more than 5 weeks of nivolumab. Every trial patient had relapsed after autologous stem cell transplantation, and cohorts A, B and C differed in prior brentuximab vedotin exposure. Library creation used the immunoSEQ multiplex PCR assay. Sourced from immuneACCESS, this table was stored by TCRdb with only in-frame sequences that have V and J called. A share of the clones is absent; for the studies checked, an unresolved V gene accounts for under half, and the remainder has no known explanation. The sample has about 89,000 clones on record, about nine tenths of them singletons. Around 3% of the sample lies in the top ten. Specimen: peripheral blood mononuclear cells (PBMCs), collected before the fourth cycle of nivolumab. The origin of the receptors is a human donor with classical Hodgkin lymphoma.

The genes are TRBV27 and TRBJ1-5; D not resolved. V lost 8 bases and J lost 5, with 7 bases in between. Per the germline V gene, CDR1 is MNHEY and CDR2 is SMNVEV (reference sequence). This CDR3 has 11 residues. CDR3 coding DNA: TGTGCCAGCGGATCCTATCAGCCCCAGCATTTT. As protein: CASGSYQPQHF.

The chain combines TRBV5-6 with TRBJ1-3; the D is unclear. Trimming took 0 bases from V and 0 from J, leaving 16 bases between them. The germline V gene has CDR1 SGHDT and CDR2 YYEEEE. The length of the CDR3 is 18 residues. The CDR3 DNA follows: TGTGCCAGCAGCTTGGTTAGCATTGGGTTACACTCTGGAAACACCATATATTTT. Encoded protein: CASSLVSIGLHSGNTIYF.

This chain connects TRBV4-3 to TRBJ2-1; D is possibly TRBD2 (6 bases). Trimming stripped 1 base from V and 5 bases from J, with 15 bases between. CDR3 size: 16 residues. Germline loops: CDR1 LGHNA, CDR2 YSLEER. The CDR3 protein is CASSQARAGLHNEQFF. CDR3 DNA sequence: TGCGCCAGCAGCCAAGCGAGGGCGGGGCTCCACAATGAGCAGTTCTTC.

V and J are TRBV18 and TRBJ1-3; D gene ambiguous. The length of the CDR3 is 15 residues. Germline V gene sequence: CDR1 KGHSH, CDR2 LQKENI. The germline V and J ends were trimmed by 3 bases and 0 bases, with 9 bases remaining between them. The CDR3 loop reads CASSPPQVSGNTIYF. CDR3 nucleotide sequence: TGTGCCAGCTCACCCCCACAAGTCTCTGGAAACACCATATATTTT. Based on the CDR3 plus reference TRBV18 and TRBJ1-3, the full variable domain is NAGVMQNPRHLVRRRGQEARLRCSPMKGHSHVYWYRQLPEEGLKFMVYLQKENIIDESGMPKERFSAEFPKEGPSILRIQQVVRGDSAAYFCASSPPQVSGNTIYFGEGSWLTVV.

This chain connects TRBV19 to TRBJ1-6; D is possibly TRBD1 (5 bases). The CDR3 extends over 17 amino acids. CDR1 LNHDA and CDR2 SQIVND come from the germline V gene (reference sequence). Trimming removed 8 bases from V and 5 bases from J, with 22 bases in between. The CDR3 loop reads CASSPPWGGVNNSPLHF. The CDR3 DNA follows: TGTGCCAGTTCTCCTCCCTGGGGGGGGGTGAATAATTCACCCCTCCACTTT. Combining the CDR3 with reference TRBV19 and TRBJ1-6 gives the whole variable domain DGGITQSPKYLFRKEGQNVTLSCEQNLNHDAMYWYRQDPGQGLRLIYYSQIVNDFQKGDIAEGYSVSREKKESFPLTVTSAQKNPTAFYLCASSPPWGGVNNSPLHFGNGTRLTVT.

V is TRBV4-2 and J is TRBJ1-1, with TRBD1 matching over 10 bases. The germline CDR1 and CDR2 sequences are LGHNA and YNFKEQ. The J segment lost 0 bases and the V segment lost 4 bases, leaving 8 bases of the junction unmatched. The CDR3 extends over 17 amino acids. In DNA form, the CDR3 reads TGTGCCAGCAGCCTTCGGACAGGGGGGATCATGAACACTGAAGCTTTCTTT. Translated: CASSLRTGGIMNTEAFF.